This T cell receptor beta chain was sequenced in a study of blood T cell repertoires in COVID-19. Looking at the study overall: In each case, the material was cDNA or gDNA derived from T cells, B-cell-depleted T cells, or PBMCs.

V shed 7 bases and J shed 5 bases, with 17 bases lying between them. Germline V CDR1 and CDR2: SNHLY, FYNNEI. The CDR3 is 15 residues long. Profiled with immunoSEQ multiplex PCR; TCRdb holds only in-frame clones, not every one. The sample consists of more than 250,000 clones, around 88% of them appearing once. Participants, 18 to 89 years old, spanned fewer than 25 US areas. The source material was PBMCs or T cells enriched from blood (not recorded which). The origin of this receptor is a woman aged 40 to 50 who had recovered from COVID-19. The gene calls are TRBV2 and TRBJ2-2, with D unresolved. Here the CDR3 DNA reads TGTGCCAGCAAGTACAGCCCCGAATGGACCGGGGAGCTGTTTTTT. Its protein product is CASKYSPEWTGELFF.